A selection of T cell receptor beta chains follows, all from one sample in a study of shared clonotypes between healthy human individuals. Produced via immunoSEQ multiplex PCR; TCRdb's table is partial and in-frame only. The sample lists about 1.1 million clones, around three quarters occurring once. The sequenced sample was memory CD4+ T cells from PBMCs. The receptors stem from a young man in good health. Some clones in this sample may be carry-over from other donors' samples. The CDR3 runs from the conserved cysteine through the conserved F or W. D genes are given only for firm matches. Clone size is shown for a subset of rows, as once, few, many or a class of expanded clone.

>TRBV5-1|TRBJ1-5|15|.|.
TGCGCCAGCAGCCCCACCTCGGGGGGAAATCAGCCCCAGCATTTT
CASSPTSGGNQPQHF
>TRBV6-6|TRBJ1-3|15|.|.
TGTGCCAGCAGTTACTCTGGGGATTTAGGAAACACCATATATTTT
CASSYSGDLGNTIYF
>TRBV9|TRBJ1-3|17|.|TRBD1
TGTGCCAGCAGCGAATCTTCTGGGACAGTCTCTGGAAACACCATATATTTT
CASSESSGTVSGNTIYF
>TRBV7-3|TRBJ1-1|15|.|TRBD1
TGTGCCAGCAGCTTAAGAGGGACAGCGAACACTGAAGCTTTCTTT
CASSLRGTANTEAFF
>TRBV19|TRBJ1-1|14|many|.
TGTGCCAGTAGTATTGTAGGCAGAAACACTGAAGCTTTCTTT
CASSIVGRNTEAFF
>TRBV4-3|TRBJ2-1|18|.|.
TGCGCCAGCAGCCAATTCACCACGGACCCCGGGGGAAACAATGAGCAGTTCTTC
CASSQFTTDPGGNNEQFF
>TRBV19|TRBJ1-5|13|.|TRBD1
TGTGCCAGTAAAGACAGGGTGAATCAGCCCCAGCATTTT
CASKDRVNQPQHF
>TRBV4-3|TRBJ2-1|17|.|.
TGCGCCAGCAGCCAAGACCGGGGTAGCTCATGGGCAGATGAGCAGTTCTTC
CASSQDRGSSWADEQFF
>TRBV19|TRBJ2-2|14|.|.
TGTGCCAGTAGTCGGACGGGGAACACCGGGGAGCTGTTTTTT
CASSRTGNTGELFF
>TRBV28|TRBJ1-2|12|.|.
TGTGCCACCAGAGACCCCCGAGACGGCTACACCTTC
CATRDPRDGYTF
>TRBV30|TRBJ1-3|15|.|TRBD1
TGTGCCTGGGGGCGGACAGGGATTTATGGAAACACCATATATTTT
CAWGRTGIYGNTIYF
>TRBV10-1|TRBJ2-1|14|.|TRBD2
TGCGCCAGCAGTGAGGCTAGCGGGAGAGGTGAGCAGTTCTTC
CASSEASGRGEQFF
>TRBV11-2|TRBJ1-1|13|.|.
TGTGCCAGCAGCTTAACAGGGATCGCTGAAGCTTTCTTT
CASSLTGIAEAFF
>TRBV27|TRBJ2-3|13|.|.
TGTGCCAGCCGTGCCTTCTCTAGGGGTACGCAGTATTTT
CASRAFSRGTQYF
>TRBV18|TRBJ2-7|15|.|TRBD1
TGTGCCAGCTCACCGCGACAGGGGGCGGGCTACGAGCAGTACTTC
CASSPRQGAGYEQYF
>TRBV28|TRBJ2-7|14|.|.
TGTGCCAGCAATGGGGGAAGGGTTCCGTACGAGCAGTACTTC
CASNGGRVPYEQYF
>TRBV5-1|TRBJ2-7|15|.|.
TGCGCCAGCAGCTTGGTAACCAATACCCCCTACGAGCAGTACTTC
CASSLVTNTPYEQYF
>TRBV11-3|TRBJ2-7|13|.|TRBD2
TGTGCCAGCAGCTCGGGACTAGCGACCGAGCAGTACTTC
CASSSGLATEQYF
>TRBV28|TRBJ2-7|15|few|.
TGTGCCAGCAGTTCCCAGGGGAAAGGGCTCAACGAGCAGTACTTC
CASSSQGKGLNEQYF
>TRBV6-1|TRBJ1-2|12|.|.
TGTGCCAGCAGTGAAAGGGGATGGGGCTACACCTTC
CASSERGWGYTF
>TRBV11-2|TRBJ2-7|15|.|.
TGTGCCAGCAGCTCCCGGATTATCGGTAACTACGAGCAGTACTTC
CASSSRIIGNYEQYF
>TRBV11-1|TRBJ1-1|13|few|.
TGTGCCAGCAGCTTAGACAGGGACACTGAAGCTTTCTTT
CASSLDRDTEAFF
>TRBV11-2|TRBJ2-3|12|once|.
TGTGCCAGCAGCTTGGGGGGAGTGACGCAGTATTTT
CASSLGGVTQYF
>TRBV28|TRBJ1-1|16|.|.
TGTGCCAGCAGTTGGAGAGTCGACAGACCGAACACTGAAGCTTTCTTT
CASSWRVDRPNTEAFF
>TRBV5-4|TRBJ1-2|15|.|.
TGTGCCAGCACCTTATGGGGGGGCGCGGACTATGGCTACACCTTC
CASTLWGGADYGYTF
>TRBV20-1|TRBJ2-1|11|once|.
TGCAGTGCATTGCGTCGGAATGAGCAGTTCTTC
CSALRRNEQFF
>TRBV9|TRBJ2-1|16|once|TRBD2
TGTGCCAGCAGCGTAGGTGGTAGCGGGAAATACAATGAGCAGTTCTTC
CASSVGGSGKYNEQFF
>TRBV28|TRBJ2-5|13|.|.
TGTGCCAGCTCCCCGGCGGCAGAAGAGACCCAGTACTTC
CASSPAAEETQYF